These T cell receptor beta chains were read from a single sample in a study of blood T cell repertoires in COVID-19. Sequencing was performed with immunoSEQ multiplex PCR; in TCRdb, only in-frame clones are kept and a portion is missing. The sample has some 300,000 clones, 85% to 90% seen once. The sequenced sample consisted of PBMCs or T cells enriched from blood (not recorded which). These TCRs come from a woman in her forties or fifties who had been exposed to COVID-19. CDR3s include the opening cysteine and the closing phenylalanine or tryptophan. A row's size may be missing; if present it is once, few, many or a size class.

clone_size v_call cdr3_aa
- TRBV7-2 CASSLQPIGLADTGELFF
- TRBV5-4 CASSLFQTQGEQFF
- TRBV5-1 CASSWDSANGGGYTF
- TRBV3-1/TRBV3-2 CASSQGGGRNYEQYF
once TRBV28 CASRLGQENNQPQHF
- TRBV6-5 CASRLGSGGNSPLHF
once TRBV4-1 CASSQDRATGVSPLHF
once TRBV9 CASSGASGYQETQYF
- TRBV6-1 CASSEWSGAGALDTGELFF
- TRBV28 CASSPGTVDEKLFF